This T cell receptor beta chain emerged from a study of identical twins' blood T cells. Study-level results: Top TCRbeta clonotypes were shared more with twin than unrelated donors. Shared environment remains a possible cause of twin similarity.

Details on this clonotype: Its matching antigen is unknown.

Each CDR3 protein is one row after TCRdb ran MiXCR on the 5' RACE reads. This table holds roughly 500 distinct CDR3 sequences, approximately 69% found once. The origin of this receptor is a woman aged 18 to 55 in good health. The sequenced sample was PBMCs.

DNA for the CDR3: TGCGCCAGCAGTCAATCGGGGACAGGAGAATTAAATGCAACTAATGAAAAACTGTTTTTT. Its translation is CASSQSGTGELNATNEKLFF. This chain connects TRBV23-1 to TRBJ1-4, with 8 bases fitting TRBD1. TRBV23-1 is marked as an open reading frame, function uncertain. The V segment lost 0 bases and the J segment 0 bases; nucleotides outside the gene matches: 12. This CDR3 has 20 amino acids.